These T cell receptor beta chains were read from a single sample in a study of response to subunit inactivated influenza vaccine. MiXCR, applied by TCRdb to the RT-PCR reads, yields one record per CDR3 protein. Counted here are over 650,000 distinct CDR3 sequences, around 18% occurring once; the ten biggest clones make up 9.5% to 13%. The sequencing used PBMCs from blood, collected around 5 days after vaccination. Every receptor here comes from a man in his fifties or sixties who received an inactivated influenza vaccine. Both conserved end residues are trimmed from each CDR3. D genes are given only for firm matches.

CDR3 protein: SVGRARGSGANVLT
V gene: TRBV29-1
J gene: TRBJ2-6
D gene: TRBD1

CDR3 protein: ASSTNRRGYT
V gene: TRBV7-2
J gene: TRBJ1-2
D gene: -

CDR3 protein: ASSYARAYYGYT
V gene: TRBV6-5
J gene: TRBJ1-2
D gene: -

CDR3 protein: ASSKGQGANQPQH
V gene: TRBV5-8
J gene: TRBJ1-5
D gene: TRBD1

CDR3 protein: ASRKHPGGNEQF
V gene: TRBV27
J gene: TRBJ2-1
D gene: TRBD2

CDR3 protein: ASRMLRGENQPQH
V gene: TRBV6-1
J gene: TRBJ1-5
D gene: -

CDR3 protein: ASSALASTNSPLH
V gene: TRBV5-1
J gene: TRBJ1-6
D gene: -

CDR3 protein: ASSLPTSAGELF
V gene: TRBV7-6
J gene: TRBJ2-2
D gene: -

CDR3 protein: ASSMGPRSYEQY
V gene: TRBV7-2
J gene: TRBJ2-7
D gene: -

CDR3 protein: ASSQPSYEQY
V gene: TRBV4-2
J gene: TRBJ2-7
D gene: -

CDR3 protein: ASSYTTGDTQY
V gene: TRBV6-6
J gene: TRBJ2-3
D gene: -

CDR3 protein: ASSPERWGLEQY
V gene: TRBV6-1
J gene: TRBJ2-7
D gene: -

CDR3 protein: SVEGTGTGLSYEQY
V gene: TRBV29-1
J gene: TRBJ2-7
D gene: TRBD1

CDR3 protein: ASTREPSGRELF
V gene: TRBV6-2/TRBV6-3
J gene: TRBJ2-2
D gene: TRBD2

CDR3 protein: ASSEIPGGDYGYT
V gene: TRBV6-1
J gene: TRBJ1-2
D gene: TRBD1

CDR3 protein: SAGGQATYEQY
V gene: TRBV20-1
J gene: TRBJ2-7
D gene: TRBD1

CDR3 protein: ASGNRGASGPETQY
V gene: TRBV12-5
J gene: TRBJ2-5
D gene: TRBD2

CDR3 protein: SAEGGQGADEQY
V gene: TRBV20-1
J gene: TRBJ2-7
D gene: TRBD1

CDR3 protein: ASSQAGGAYKKPQH
V gene: TRBV28
J gene: TRBJ1-5
D gene: -

CDR3 protein: ASSHGVVETQY
V gene: TRBV4-1
J gene: TRBJ2-5
D gene: -

CDR3 protein: ASSQDVTSTYEQY
V gene: TRBV4-1
J gene: TRBJ2-7
D gene: TRBD2

CDR3 protein: ASREAGGPDIQY
V gene: TRBV7-9
J gene: TRBJ2-4
D gene: TRBD2